This TCR beta chain was obtained from a study of beta chain features in type 1 diabetes. Whole-study results and caveats: Type 1 diabetes patients had VDJ junctions that carried fewer insertions and more deletions.

Trimming took off 2 bases at V and 7 bases at J, with 15 bases between the two ends. The CDR3 loop spans 15 amino acids. Germline V lookup: CDR1 SNHLY, CDR2 FYNNEI. As for this clone: Antigen unknown.

Expressed TCRB transcripts were sequenced because the isolated RNA had all been reverse transcribed beforehand. The assay was immunoSEQ multiplex PCR, and TCRdb's table has in-frame clones only and misses some. In the table there are about 900,000 clones, about a sixth of which are singletons. Specimen: naive CD4+ T cells from blood. The chain employs TRBV2 and TRBJ2-1; no definite D call. The receptor was isolated from a woman between 18 and 29 years old in good health. Here the CDR3 reads CASSELVGLKNEQFF. For the CDR3, the DNA is TGTGCCAGCAGTGAACTAGTTGGCCTGAAAAATGAGCAGTTCTTC.